This T cell receptor beta chain was sequenced during a study of Ad26.COV2.S vaccination and SARS-CoV-2 variants. Using immunoSEQ multiplex PCR, the repertoire was profiled, and TCRdb retains in-frame clones only, with some absent. The sample shows 300,000 to 450,000 clones, 92% of them seen only once. Trimming removed 8 bases at V and 2 bases at J, with 7 bases between. This CDR3 is built from 12 residues. The sequences come from peripheral blood, collected after recovery from COVID-19. V usage is TRBV12-3 or TRBV12-4 and J usage is TRBJ1-5; no reliable D call. The origin of this receptor is a human donor who had recovered from COVID-19. CDR3 bases: TGTGCCAGCTCTGGGGGCAATCAGCCCCAGCATTTT. Translation gives CASSGGNQPQHF.